This TCR beta chain was captured by sequencing in a study of T-cell reconstitution after alpha-beta-depleted transplantation in children. A library of TCRbeta sequences, prepared with unique molecular identifiers, was generated. TCRdb recomputed calls from the PCR reads with MiXCR, one row per CDR3 protein. The table lists around 270,000 distinct CDR3 sequences, 10% of them singletons. The CDR3 has 15 amino acids. With 3 bases removed from V and 0 bases from J, the gap between germline ends came to 12 bases. From germline, CDR1 is LNHDA and CDR2 SQIVND (reference sequence). This clonotype has ten or more counts. Its antigen remains unknown. Overall study findings and caveats: T-cell counts and diversity at one year following transplant were attributed mainly to newly produced T cells.

The TCR originated in a boy under two years old with acute myeloid leukemia, due to receive a stem cell transplant. The V call is TRBV19, the J call TRBJ2-7, with D unresolved. The material sequenced was PBMCs, taken before TCRalphabeta/CD19-depleted stem cell transplant. The CDR3 coding sequence is TGTGCCAGTAGTATCTGGCAGAGCAACTCCTACGAGCAGTACTTC. It is translated as CASSIWQSNSYEQYF. Full variable domain (rest looked up from reference TRBV19 and TRBJ2-7): DGGITQSPKYLFRKEGQNVTLSCEQNLNHDAMYWYRQDPGQGLRLIYYSQIVNDFQKGDIAEGYSVSREKKESFPLTVTSAQKNPTAFYLCASSIWQSNSYEQYFGPGTRLTVT.